This T cell receptor (beta chain) was recovered during a study of human T cells and chemical hapten exposure (dated by TCRdb to the early 2020s). In terms of the full investigation: For sensitization, 2% DPC in acetone was applied to a 2 cm by 2 cm area of upper inner arm skin. Weekly therapeutic DPC doses were additionally applied to the scalp of patients throughout the roughly 24-week study period. Patch testing on the upper back used Finn chambers containing 0.01% DPC, with scoring done after 6 days according to International Contact Dermatitis Research Group standards. Most of the patients in the cohort were female, and the cohort covered alopecia areata with under or over 50% scalp involvement, alopecia totalis and alopecia universalis. The libraries were sequenced as a pool, and the TCR yield per sample differed mostly because of small variations in library volumes within the pool. The study tracked peripheral blood TCR repertoire changes in vivo during primary and secondary sensitization to the hapten diphenylcyclopropenone (DPC) in alopecia patients. Patient blood was sampled pre-sensitization (week 0) and at 2, 6 and about 24 weeks after DPC sensitization. Approximately 28 alopecia patients gave blood for TCR sequencing at one to four time points (pre-sensitization, 2, 6 and 24 weeks). From each blood RNA sample, both TCR alpha and TCR beta chains were sequenced.

What the authors observed across the whole study: A positive correlation was found between the number of PT1 expanded TCRs and patch test score, with significance reached at thresholds 8, 16 and 32 but not 4. Compared with pre-sensitization or healthy control sets, expanded TCRs formed significantly more large CDR3 similarity clusters, which is consistent with antigen-driven responses. Alopecia, a presumed autoimmune disease, was present in all patients, so the immune response of the patients might differ from that of healthy individuals. DPC sensitization did not change the number of TCRs with a frequency above 1 in 1000, and there was no evidence of changes in global repertoire structure. After repeated subsampling, the strength of the expansion versus patch-test correlation and the threshold at which it became significant changed.

Regarding this clonotype: This clone's antigen is unknown. Base-call qualities are not available, and no considerably larger clone is one nucleotide away.

The time point label on this specimen signifies: pre-sensitization, week 0. This sample's treatment or condition label indicates: therapeutic diphenylcyclopropenone sensitization with weekly scalp DPC. Total RNA was extracted from unfractionated whole blood collected in Tempus Blood RNA tubes. At each patch-test visit, blood was drawn before the patch test was applied. Patients were considered eligible if aged 18 to 70, diagnosed with alopecia and deemed suitable for DPC therapy, and patients were excluded if pregnant. Libraries were made using RACE. Sequencing used a NextSeq 500. Library preparation attached unique molecular identifiers to individual cDNA molecules for quantitative, reproducible TCR counting. Per the original workflow: Samples had a median of around 92,000 TCRs, with a range from roughly 20,000 to 700,000. The Decombinator software suite was used to annotate the V, J and CDR3 of the TCR reads. For the PS versus PT1 abundance plots, all samples were subsampled to the same number of TCRs (28,000). TCRs were defined as expanded if absent before sensitization and observed at least eight times at the 2-week time point. The raw public reads went through TCRdb reprocessing: fastp at Q25, MiXCR clone calling, in-frame beta chains kept. Each CDR3 protein appears once, grouped with its most common genes and DNA. For this entry, the V and J calls and clone size follow TCRdb and not the study's own pipeline. The sample yields almost 35,000 distinct CDR3 sequences; about a tenth were counted once. The ten largest clones represent roughly a quarter of the sample.

CDR3 length: 15 amino acids, cysteine to phenylalanine. Of the read, only the CDR3 DNA is kept; its 45 bases are in frame from base 1. The CDR1 and CDR2 encoded by the germline V gene are SQVTM and ANQGSEA. V is trimmed back by 6 bases and J by 0 bases, and the junction contains 3 bases that no gene match accounts for. The sequence derives from a man in his fifties or sixties with alopecia areata. Some clones in this sample may be carry-over from other donors' samples. Sequenced material: whole blood, taken in connection with sensitization to the hapten diphenylcyclopropenone (DPC). The chain employs TRBV29-1 and TRBJ2-1, and TRBD2 aligns with 12 junction nucleotides. The CDR3 reads as follows: CSVMTSGSSYNEQFF. In nucleotides, the sequence is TGCAGCGTGATGACTAGCGGGAGCTCCTACAATGAGCAGTTCTTC.